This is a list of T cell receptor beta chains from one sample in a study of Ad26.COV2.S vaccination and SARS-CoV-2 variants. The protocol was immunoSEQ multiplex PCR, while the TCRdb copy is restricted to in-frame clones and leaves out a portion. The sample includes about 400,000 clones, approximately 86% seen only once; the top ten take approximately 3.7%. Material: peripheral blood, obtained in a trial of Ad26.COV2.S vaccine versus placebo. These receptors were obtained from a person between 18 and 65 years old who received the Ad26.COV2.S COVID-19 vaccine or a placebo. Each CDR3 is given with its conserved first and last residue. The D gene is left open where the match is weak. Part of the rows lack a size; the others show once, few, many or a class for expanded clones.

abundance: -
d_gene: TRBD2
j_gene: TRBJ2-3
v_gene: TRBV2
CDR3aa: CASSPNSGGGTDTQYF
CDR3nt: TGTGCCAGCAGTCCCAATAGCGGGGGAGGCACAGATACGCAGTATTTT

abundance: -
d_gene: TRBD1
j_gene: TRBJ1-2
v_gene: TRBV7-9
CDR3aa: CASSPNTGGARYGYTF
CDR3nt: TGTGCCAGCAGCCCGAATACAGGGGGCGCTAGGTATGGCTACACCTTC

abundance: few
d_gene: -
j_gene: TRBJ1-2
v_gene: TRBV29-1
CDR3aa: CSVISWTYGYTF
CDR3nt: TGCAGCGTTATCTCATGGACCTATGGCTACACCTTC

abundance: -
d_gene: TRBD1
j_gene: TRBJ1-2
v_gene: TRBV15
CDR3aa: CATSRDSGQVYGYTF
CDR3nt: TGTGCCACCAGCAGAGATTCTGGACAGGTATATGGCTACACCTTC

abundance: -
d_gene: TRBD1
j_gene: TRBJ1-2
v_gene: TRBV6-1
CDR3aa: CASSDFRGREDGYTF
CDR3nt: TGTGCCAGCAGTGATTTCAGGGGGCGCGAGGATGGCTACACCTTC

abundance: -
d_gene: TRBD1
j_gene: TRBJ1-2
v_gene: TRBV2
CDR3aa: CASSGTGYSGYTF
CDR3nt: TGTGCCAGCAGCGGGACAGGGTATTCCGGCTACACCTTC

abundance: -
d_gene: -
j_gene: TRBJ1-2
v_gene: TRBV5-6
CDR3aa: CASSWPGTYYGYTF
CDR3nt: TGTGCCAGCAGCTGGCCCGGGACGTACTATGGCTACACCTTC

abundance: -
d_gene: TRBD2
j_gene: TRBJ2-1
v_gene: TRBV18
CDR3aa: CASSPPGLAAYNEQFF
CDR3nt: TGTGCCAGCTCACCCCCGGGACTAGCGGCCTACAATGAGCAGTTCTTC

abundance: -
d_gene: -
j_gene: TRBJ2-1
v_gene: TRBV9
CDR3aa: CASSVGFGQYNEQFF
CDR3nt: TGTGCCAGCAGCGTAGGTTTCGGACAGTACAATGAGCAGTTCTTC

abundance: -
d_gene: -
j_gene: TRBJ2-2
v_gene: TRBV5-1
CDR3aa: CASSLGTANTGELFF
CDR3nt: TGCGCCAGCAGCTTGGGTACTGCGAACACCGGGGAGCTGTTTTTT